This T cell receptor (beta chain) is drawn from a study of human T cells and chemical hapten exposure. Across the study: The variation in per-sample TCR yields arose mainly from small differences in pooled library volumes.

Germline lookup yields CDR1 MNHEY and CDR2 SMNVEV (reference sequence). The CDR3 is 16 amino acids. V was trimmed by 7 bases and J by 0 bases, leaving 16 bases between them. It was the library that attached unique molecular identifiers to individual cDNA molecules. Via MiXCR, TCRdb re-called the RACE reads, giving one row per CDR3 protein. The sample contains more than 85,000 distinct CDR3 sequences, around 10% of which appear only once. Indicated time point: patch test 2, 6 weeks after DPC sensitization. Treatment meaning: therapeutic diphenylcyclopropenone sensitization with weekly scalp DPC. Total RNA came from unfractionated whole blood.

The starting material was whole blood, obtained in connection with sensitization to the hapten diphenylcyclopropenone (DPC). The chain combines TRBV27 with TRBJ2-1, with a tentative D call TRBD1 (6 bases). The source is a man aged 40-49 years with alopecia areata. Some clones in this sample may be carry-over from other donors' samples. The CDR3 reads CASTLTGPSSYNEQFF. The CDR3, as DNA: TGTGCCAGCACCCTGACAGGTCCCAGCTCCTACAATGAGCAGTTCTTC.